A single sample gave rise to the 5 T cell receptor beta chains below, sequenced in a study of cytomegalovirus exposure and HLA in healthy donors. The PCR employed 60 Vbeta primers together with 13 Jbeta primers. TCRdb keeps only in-frame clones here, not all; method: immunoSEQ multiplex PCR. The sample contains around 100,000 clones, about 82% of which appear only once. Sequences were obtained from PBMCs. These receptors originate from a young man in good health and CMV-seronegative.

The rearrangement links TRBV9 to TRBJ2-7; no definite D call. There are 14 residues in the CDR3. Per germline, CDR1 SGDLS and CDR2 YYNGEE. V was trimmed by 4 bases and J by 3 bases, leaving 14 bases between them. The CDR3 DNA reads as TGTGCCAGCAGCAAAATTGGCGGATACTACGAGCAGTACTTC. Protein: CASSKIGGYYEQYF. The variable domain in full, with the rest retrieved from reference TRBV9 and TRBJ2-7, is DSGVTQTPKHLITATGQRVTLRCSPRSGDLSVYWYQQSLDQGLQFLIQYYNGEERAKGNILERFSAQQFPDLHSELNLSSLELGDSALYFCASSKIGGYYEQYFGPGTRLTVT.

The chain couples TRBV28 to TRBJ2-6; D possibly corresponds to TRBD1 (6 bases). V lost 7 bases and J 1 base, leaving 11 bases between the germline ends. CDR1 is MDHEN, CDR2 SYDVKM, per germline. CDR3 length: 15 amino acids. The CDR3 bases are TGTGCCAGCACCTTAGGGGGATCTGGGGCCAACGTCCTGACTTTC. The encoded protein is CASTLGGSGANVLTF.

The chain carries TRBV28 and TRBJ1-5; TRBD1 matches at 8 bases. Trimming cost V 3 bases and J 3 bases; bases outside gene matches: 4. CDR1 is MDHEN and CDR2 is SYDVKM in the germline V gene. The CDR3 runs 15 residues. Here the CDR3 reads CASSLDRAINQPQHF. The CDR3 region has the DNA TGTGCCAGCAGTTTGGACAGGGCGATCAATCAGCCCCAGCATTTT.

The chain recombines TRBV2 with TRBJ1-4; D might be TRBD1 (5 bases). This CDR3 region has 16 residues. V dropped 6 bases and J dropped 3 bases, with 17 bases sitting between them. CDR1 SNHLY and CDR2 FYNNEI come from the germline V gene. Here the CDR3 DNA reads TGTGCCAGCAGGTCAGGAAAGACAGCCTCTAATGAAAAACTGTTTTTT. It yields the protein CASRSGKTASNEKLFF.

The J gene is TRBJ2-7, the V gene TRBV9, with 14 bases lining up with TRBD2. The CDR3 totals 14 residues. V dropped 6 bases and J dropped 6; count of bases not matched to a gene: 5. Germline V lookup: CDR1 SGDLS, CDR2 YYNGEE. DNA of the CDR3: TGTGCCAGCAACCCAGGGACTAGCGGGAGCGAGCAGTACTTC. Protein sequence: CASNPGTSGSEQYF.